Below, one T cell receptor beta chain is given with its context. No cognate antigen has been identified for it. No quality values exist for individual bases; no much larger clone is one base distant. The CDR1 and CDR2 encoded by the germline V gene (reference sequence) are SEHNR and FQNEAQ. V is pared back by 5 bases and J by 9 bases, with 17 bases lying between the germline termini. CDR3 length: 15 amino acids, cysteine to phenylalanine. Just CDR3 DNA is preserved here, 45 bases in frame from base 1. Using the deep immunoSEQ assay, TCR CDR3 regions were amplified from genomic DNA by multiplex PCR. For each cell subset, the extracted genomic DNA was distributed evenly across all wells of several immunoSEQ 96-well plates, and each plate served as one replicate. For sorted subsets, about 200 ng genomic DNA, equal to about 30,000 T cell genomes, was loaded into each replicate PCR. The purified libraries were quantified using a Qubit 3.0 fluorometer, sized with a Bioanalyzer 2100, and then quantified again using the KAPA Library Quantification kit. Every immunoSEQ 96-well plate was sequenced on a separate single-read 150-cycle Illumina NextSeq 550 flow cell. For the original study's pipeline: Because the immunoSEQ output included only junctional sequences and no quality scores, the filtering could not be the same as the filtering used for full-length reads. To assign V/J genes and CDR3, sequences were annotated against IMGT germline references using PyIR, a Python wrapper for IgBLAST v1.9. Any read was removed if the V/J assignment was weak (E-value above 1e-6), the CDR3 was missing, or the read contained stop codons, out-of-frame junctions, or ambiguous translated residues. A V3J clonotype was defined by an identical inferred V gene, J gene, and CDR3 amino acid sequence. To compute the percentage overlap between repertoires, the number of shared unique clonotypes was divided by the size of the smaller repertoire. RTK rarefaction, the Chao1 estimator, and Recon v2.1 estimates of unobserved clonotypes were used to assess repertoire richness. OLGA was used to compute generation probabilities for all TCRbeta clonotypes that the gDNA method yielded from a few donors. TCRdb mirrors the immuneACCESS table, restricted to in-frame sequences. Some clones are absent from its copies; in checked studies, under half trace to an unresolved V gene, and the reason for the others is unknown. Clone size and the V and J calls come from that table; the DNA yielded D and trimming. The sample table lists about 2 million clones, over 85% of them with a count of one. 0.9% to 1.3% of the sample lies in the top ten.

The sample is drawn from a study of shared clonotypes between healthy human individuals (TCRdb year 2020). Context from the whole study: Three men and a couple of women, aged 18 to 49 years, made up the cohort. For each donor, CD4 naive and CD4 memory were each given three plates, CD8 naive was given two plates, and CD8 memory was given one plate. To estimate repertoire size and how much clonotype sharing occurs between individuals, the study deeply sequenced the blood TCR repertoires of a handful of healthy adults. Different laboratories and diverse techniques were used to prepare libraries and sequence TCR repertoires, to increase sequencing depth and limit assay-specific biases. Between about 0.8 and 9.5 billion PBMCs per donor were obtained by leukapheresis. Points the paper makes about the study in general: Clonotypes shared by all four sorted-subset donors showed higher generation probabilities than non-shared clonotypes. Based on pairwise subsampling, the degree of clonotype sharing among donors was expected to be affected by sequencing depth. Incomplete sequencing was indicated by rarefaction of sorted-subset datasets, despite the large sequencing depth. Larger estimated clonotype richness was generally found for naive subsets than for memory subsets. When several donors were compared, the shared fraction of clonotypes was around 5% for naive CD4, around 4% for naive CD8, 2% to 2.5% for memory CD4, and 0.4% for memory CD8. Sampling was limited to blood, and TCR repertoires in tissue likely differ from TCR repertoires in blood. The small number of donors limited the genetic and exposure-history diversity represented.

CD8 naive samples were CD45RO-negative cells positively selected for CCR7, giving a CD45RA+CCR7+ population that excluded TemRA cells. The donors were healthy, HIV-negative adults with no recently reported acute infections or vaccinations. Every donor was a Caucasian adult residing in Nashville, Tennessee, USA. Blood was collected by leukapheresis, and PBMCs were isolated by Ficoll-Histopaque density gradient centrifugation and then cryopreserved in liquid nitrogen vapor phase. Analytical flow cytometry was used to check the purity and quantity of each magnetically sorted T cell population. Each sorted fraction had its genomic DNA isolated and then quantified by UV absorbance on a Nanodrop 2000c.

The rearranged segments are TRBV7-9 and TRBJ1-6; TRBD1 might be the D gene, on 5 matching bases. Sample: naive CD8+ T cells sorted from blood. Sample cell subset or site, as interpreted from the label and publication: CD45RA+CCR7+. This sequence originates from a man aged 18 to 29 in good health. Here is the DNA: TGTGCCAGCAGCCGCTGGACATCCAAAAGTTCACCCCTCCACTTT. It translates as CASSRWTSKSSPLHF.